This T cell receptor (beta chain) appears in the sequencing data of a study of OX40 agonist ivuxolimab in advanced cancers. The overall study: Dose-escalation patients' cancers were hepatocellular carcinoma, melanoma, renal cell or head and neck cancer.

Points on this clone: Its target is unknown.

V lost 5 bases and J lost 3; bases outside the gene matches: 6. Germline CDR1 reads SGHTA; CDR2 reads FQGNSA. The CDR3 contains 15 residues. Study-wide points: At doses 0.1 to 3.0 mg/kg, CD4+ and CD8+ clones expanded. There were, on average, more expanded clones in CD8+ T cells than in CD4+.

Assay used: immunoSEQ multiplex PCR; TCRdb lists only in-frame clones, some missing. The sample consists of approximately 55,000 clones, more than 75% of them appearing once. People who had autoimmune disease history or systemic immunosuppression were excluded. This TCR was recovered from an adult with an advanced solid tumor such as melanoma, head and neck, liver or kidney cancer. This specimen was CD4+ or CD8+ T cells sorted from blood, taken in a trial of the OX40 agonist ivuxolimab. The rearrangement links TRBV7-2 to TRBJ2-7; 11 nucleotides match TRBD2. CDR3 nucleotide sequence: TGTGCCAGCAGCCTCGATAGCGGGAGGGTCTACGAGCAGTACTTC. It translates to CASSLDSGRVYEQYF.